Below are 15 T cell receptor beta chains sequenced from a single sample in a study of blood T cells in healthy people across ages (dated by TCRdb to between 2015 and 2016). The library came from 5' RACE. The second PCR ran for roughly 7 to 12 cycles and used a J-beta primer mix along with a sample-barcoded 5' primer. TCRdb handled the public reads itself, with Q25 trimming in fastp and clone calling in MiXCR, and kept productive beta chains. Identical CDR3 proteins give one entry, which carries the most common genes and DNA. Recorded for this sample are 1,800,000 or so distinct CDR3 sequences; about two fifths of them occurred a single time. About 21% of the sample lies in the top ten. The source material was blood. These receptors originate from a human donor in good health.

The chain recombines TRBV6-2 or TRBV6-3 with TRBJ2-1, with D maybe TRBD2 (6 bases). The CDR3 covers 17 residues. Germline V gives CDR1 MNHEY, CDR2 SVGEGT. V shed 4 bases and J shed 1 base, with 17 bases lying between them. The CDR3 DNA reads TGTGCCAGCAGTTTGGGGGGATCGACAGAATCCTACAATGAGCAGTTCTTC. Protein: CASSLGGSTESYNEQFF.

Remarks on this clonotype: A much larger clone lies a single base off, so this may be a read error. This CDR3 reads CASGQGASRNSYEQYF. CDR3 bases: TGTGCCAGCGGCCAAGGGGCTTCAAGGAATTCCTACGAGCAGTACTTC. The genes are TRBV4-2 and TRBJ2-7; D is perhaps TRBD1 (5 bases). This CDR3 has 16 amino acids. Germline CDR1 LGHNA, CDR2 YNFKEQ.

This clonotype was observed many times. The gene calls are TRBV12-3 or TRBV12-4 and TRBJ1-2, with D maybe TRBD1 (6 bases). The germline V and J ends were trimmed by 6 bases and 0 bases, with 29 bases remaining between them. This CDR3 has 20 amino acids. CDR3 sequence reads: CASSPTALGGLVRTNYGYTF. CDR3 nucleotide sequence: TGTGCCAGCAGCCCAACAGCTCTCGGGGGCCTGGTTCGGACTAACTATGGCTACACCTTC.

The J gene is TRBJ2-3, the V gene TRBV14; weak D call: TRBD1 (6 bases). The V and J ends lost 0 bases and 7 bases respectively, with 17 bases between them. CDR1 and CDR2 from the germline V gene are SGHDN and FVKESK. The CDR3 is 16 residues long. CDR3 residues: CASSQDPGQIRNTQYF. The DNA of the CDR3 is TGTGCCAGCAGCCAAGATCCGGGACAAATTAGAAATACGCAGTATTTT.

The chain carries TRBV7-2 and TRBJ2-3, with D perhaps being TRBD1 or TRBD2 (5 bases each). V was trimmed by 4 bases and J by 13 bases, leaving 21 bases between them. The germline V gene has CDR1 SGHTA and CDR2 FQGNSA. The CDR3 length is 14 residues. The CDR3 loop reads CASSSRAGASGEYF. CDR3 DNA sequence: TGTGCCAGCAGCTCCCGGGCCGGGGCATCCGGGGAGTATTTT.

The rearrangement joins TRBV6-2 or TRBV6-3 to TRBJ2-5; the D call may be TRBD1 or TRBD2 (5 bases each). Trimming cost V 2 bases and J 5 bases, with 21 bases left between them. CDR3 size: 17 residues. Germline CDR1 is MNHEY and CDR2 is SVGEGT. The CDR3 region is CASSYRPIGDRGETQYF. CDR3 bases: TGTGCCAGCAGTTACAGGCCGATCGGGGATAGGGGCGAGACCCAGTACTTC.

There are a few counts of this clonotype. The J gene is TRBJ1-2, the V gene TRBV6-2 or TRBV6-3, with 7 bases that match TRBD1. V lost 6 bases and J lost 0; bases outside the gene matches: 7. The CDR3 spans 15 residues. The germline V gene encodes CDR1 MNHEY and CDR2 SVGEGT. The CDR3 DNA reads TGTGCCAGCAGGCGACGGGACAGAGCTAACTATGGCTACACCTTC. Amino acid sequence: CASRRRDRANYGYTF.

The chain employs TRBV20-1 and TRBJ2-7; 11 bases fit TRBD1. Losses at the gene ends were 0 bases for V and 2 bases for J; bases not matched to a gene: 3. Per the germline V gene, CDR1 is DFQATT and CDR2 is SNEGSKA (reference sequence). The CDR3 runs 15 residues. The CDR3 DNA is TGCAGTGCTAGAGATCTGGGACAGGGGGCCTACGAGCAGTACTTC. Its protein is CSARDLGQGAYEQYF.

The rearrangement uses TRBV4-1 and TRBJ2-1, with D perhaps matching TRBD1 (6 bases). This CDR3 comprises 16 residues. The V end lost 5 bases, the J end lost 3 bases, and 17 bases lay between the germline ends. Germline CDR1 is MGHRA and CDR2 is YSYEKL. This CDR3 is CASSESDRGGYNEQFF. The CDR3 DNA reads TGCGCCAGCAGCGAAAGTGACAGAGGGGGCTACAATGAGCAGTTCTTC.

The chain has TRBV9 and TRBJ2-1, with 7 nucleotides matching TRBD1. The CDR3 contains 16 residues. After removal of 4 bases from V and 4 bases from J, the junction contained 11 bases not matched to a gene. Germline assignment: CDR1 SGDLS and CDR2 YYNGEE. Here the CDR3 reads CASSPPEGAQYNEQFF. The CDR3 nucleotides are TGTGCCAGCAGCCCCCCAGAGGGGGCACAGTACAATGAGCAGTTCTTC.

V gene TRBV12-3 or TRBV12-4 combines with J gene TRBJ1-5; perhaps TRBD1 as D (5 bases). The CDR3 extends over 15 amino acids. The V and J ends lost 5 bases and 4 bases respectively, with 15 bases between them. The DNA for the CDR3 is TGTGCCAGCAGTCTAAACAGGATTAGTAATCAGCCCCAGCATTTT. Translating it yields CASSLNRISNQPQHF.

This clonotype has a handful of counts. CDR3 region: CASSLGRNSDTQYF. The CDR3, as DNA: TGTGCCAGCAGCCTAGGTCGGAATTCAGATACGCAGTATTTT. The V gene is TRBV6-5, the J gene TRBJ2-3; D is uncertain. This CDR3 comprises 14 residues. Deletions cut 6 bases from V and 4 bases from J, with 14 bases between. Germline V gives CDR1 MNHEY, CDR2 SVGAGI.

This clonotype has only a few counts. V gene TRBV7-9 combines with J gene TRBJ2-5; no clear D. Germline values: CDR1 SEHNR, CDR2 FQNEAQ (reference sequence). This CDR3 region has 14 residues. V lost 5 bases and J lost 5, with 15 bases in between. The CDR3 sequence: CASSPLGDRETQYF. DNA for the CDR3: TGTGCCAGCAGCCCCCTGGGTGACCGGGAGACCCAGTACTTC.

This chain joins TRBV11-2 and TRBJ2-1; D may be TRBD2 (6 bases). Germline assignment: CDR1 SGHAT and CDR2 FQNNGV. The CDR3 runs 16 residues. Deletions cut 5 bases from V and 0 bases from J, with 14 bases between. The CDR3 sequence is CASSKYGGSSYNEQFF. CDR3 DNA sequence: TGTGCCAGCAGCAAATACGGGGGAAGCTCCTACAATGAGCAGTTCTTC.

This clonotype was counted between two and nine times. This rearrangement joins TRBV5-1 to TRBJ2-7; D unclear. Germline V lookup: CDR1 SGHRS, CDR2 YFSETQ. V lost 2 bases and J 4 bases, leaving 10 bases between the germline ends. The CDR3 has 13 residues. The CDR3 nucleotides are TGCGCCAGCAGCTTAAGTTTCGGGTACGAGCAGTACTTC. It specifies CASSLSFGYEQYF.